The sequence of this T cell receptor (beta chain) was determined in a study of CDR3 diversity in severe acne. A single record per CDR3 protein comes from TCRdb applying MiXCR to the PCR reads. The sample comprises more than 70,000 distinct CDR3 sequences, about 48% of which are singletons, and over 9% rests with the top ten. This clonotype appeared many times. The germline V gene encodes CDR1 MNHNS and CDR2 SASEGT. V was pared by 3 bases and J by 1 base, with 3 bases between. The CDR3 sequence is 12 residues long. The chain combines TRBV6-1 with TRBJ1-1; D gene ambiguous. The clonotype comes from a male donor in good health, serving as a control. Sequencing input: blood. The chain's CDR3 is CASSEGNTEAFF. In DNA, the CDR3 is TGTGCCAGCAGTGAGGGGAACACTGAAGCTTTCTTT.